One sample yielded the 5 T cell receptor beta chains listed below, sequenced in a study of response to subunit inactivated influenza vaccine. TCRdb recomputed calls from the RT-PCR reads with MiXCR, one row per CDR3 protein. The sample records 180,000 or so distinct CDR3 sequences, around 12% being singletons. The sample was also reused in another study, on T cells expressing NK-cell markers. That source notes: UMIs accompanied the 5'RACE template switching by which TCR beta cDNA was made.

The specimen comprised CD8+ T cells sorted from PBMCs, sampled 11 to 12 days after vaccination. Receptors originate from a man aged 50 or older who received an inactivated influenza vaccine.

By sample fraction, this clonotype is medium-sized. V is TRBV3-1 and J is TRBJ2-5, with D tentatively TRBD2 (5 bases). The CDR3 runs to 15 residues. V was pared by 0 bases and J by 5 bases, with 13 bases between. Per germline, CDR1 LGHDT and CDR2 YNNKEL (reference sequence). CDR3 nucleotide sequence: TGTGCCAGCAGCCAAGATCCTGAGGGTTGGGAGACCCAGTACTTC. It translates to CASSQDPEGWETQYF.

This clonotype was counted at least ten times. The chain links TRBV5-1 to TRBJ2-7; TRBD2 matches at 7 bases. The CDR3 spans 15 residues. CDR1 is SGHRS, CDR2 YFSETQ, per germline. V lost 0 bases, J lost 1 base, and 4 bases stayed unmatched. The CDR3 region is CASSLVAGESYEQYF. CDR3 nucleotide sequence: TGCGCCAGCAGCTTGGTGGCGGGGGAGTCCTACGAGCAGTACTTC.

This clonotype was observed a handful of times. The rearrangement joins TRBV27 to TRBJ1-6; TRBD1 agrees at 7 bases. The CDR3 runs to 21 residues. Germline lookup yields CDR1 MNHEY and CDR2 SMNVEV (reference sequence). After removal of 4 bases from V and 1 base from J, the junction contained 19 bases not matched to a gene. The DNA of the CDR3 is TGTGCCAGCAGTTCTTCCGACCTTAACCCTTCGACAGGGTCCTATAATTCACCCCTCCACTTT. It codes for CASSSSDLNPSTGSYNSPLHF.

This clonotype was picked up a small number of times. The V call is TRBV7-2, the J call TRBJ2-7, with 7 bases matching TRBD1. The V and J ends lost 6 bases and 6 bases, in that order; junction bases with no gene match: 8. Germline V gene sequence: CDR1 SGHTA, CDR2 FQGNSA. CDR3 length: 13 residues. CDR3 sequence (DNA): TGTGCCAGCAGTCAGACAGGGCCGGGCGAGCAGTACTTC. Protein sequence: CASSQTGPGEQYF.

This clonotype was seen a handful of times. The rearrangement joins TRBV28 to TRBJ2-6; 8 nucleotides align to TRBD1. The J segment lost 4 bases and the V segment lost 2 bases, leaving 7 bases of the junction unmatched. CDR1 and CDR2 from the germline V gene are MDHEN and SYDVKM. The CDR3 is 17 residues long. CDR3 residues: CASSLGRGRTGANVLTF. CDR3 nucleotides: TGTGCCAGCAGTTTAGGCAGGGGGCGTACAGGGGCCAACGTCCTGACTTTC.